This T cell receptor (beta chain) was sequenced for a study of glioma-infiltrating T cells. Overall study: Low-grade gliomas were grade II; glioblastomas were grade IV at initial diagnosis. Around 1 million peripheral T cells were targeted at about 4.5- to 11-fold coverage.

Findings and caveats of the study: Signature shared blood CDR3 motifs were enriched in low-divergence and depleted in high-divergence patients. Gliomas, especially low-grade, showed above-expected tissue-blood divergence; non-neoplastic patients showed below.

J gave up 4 bases and V 3 bases, and 10 bases lay outside the gene matches. CDR1 DFQATT and CDR2 SNEGSKA come from the germline V gene (reference sequence). CDR3 length: 15 residues. This clonotype was detected only a few times. What it binds is not known. The iRepertoire nested amplicon-rescue multiplex PCR amplified TCR alpha and beta CDR3s from RNA. TCRdb called the multiplex PCR reads again in MiXCR, with one record for every CDR3 protein. The data show around 390,000 distinct CDR3 sequences, approximately 42% seen once. The chain uses TRBV20-1 and TRBJ2-5; 8 nucleotides match TRBD1. Sequenced material: glioma tissue, nonneoplastic brain tissue, or PBMCs (not recorded which). This receptor was identified in a human donor with low-grade glioma or glioblastoma, undergoing nonglioma brain surgery, or in good health (not recorded which). CDR3 protein: CSASDYQGAGETQYF. For the CDR3, the DNA is TGCAGTGCTAGTGACTACCAGGGGGCCGGAGAGACCCAGTACTTC.